The rows below give T cell receptor beta chains drawn from one sample of a study of cytomegalovirus exposure and HLA in healthy donors. The protocol was immunoSEQ multiplex PCR, while the TCRdb copy is restricted to in-frame clones and leaves out a portion. The data contain 140,000 to 150,000 clones, around 86% of them seen just once; the ten biggest clones take up roughly 2.8%. The sequenced sample consisted of PBMCs. Every receptor here comes from a woman younger than 45 in good health and CMV-seronegative. CDR3s include the opening cysteine and the closing phenylalanine or tryptophan. D genes are given only for firm matches. Clone size, where shown, is once, few, many, or a class for clones that have expanded.

D gene: .
V gene: TRBV7-7
clone size: .
J gene: TRBJ2-7
CDR3 protein: CASSLEADSYEQYF
CDR3 DNA: TGTGCCAGCAGCTTAGAGGCGGACTCCTACGAGCAGTACTTC

D gene: .
V gene: TRBV7-2
clone size: few
J gene: TRBJ2-6
CDR3 protein: CASSLSAVSGANVLTF
CDR3 DNA: TGTGCCAGCAGCTTATCCGCGGTCTCTGGGGCCAACGTCCTGACTTTC

D gene: .
V gene: TRBV29-1
clone size: .
J gene: TRBJ2-1
CDR3 protein: CSAVTRPGPNEQFF
CDR3 DNA: TGCAGCGCTGTGACTAGGCCGGGTCCAAATGAGCAGTTCTTC

D gene: TRBD2
V gene: TRBV19
clone size: .
J gene: TRBJ2-6
CDR3 protein: CASRVAGGSGANVLTF
CDR3 DNA: TGTGCCAGTAGGGTAGCGGGGGGCTCTGGGGCCAACGTCCTGACTTTC

D gene: .
V gene: TRBV30
clone size: .
J gene: TRBJ1-1
CDR3 protein: CAWSVLGQRPSNTEAFF
CDR3 DNA: TGTGCCTGGAGTGTACTTGGACAGAGGCCCTCGAACACTGAAGCTTTCTTT

D gene: .
V gene: TRBV6-1
clone size: .
J gene: TRBJ1-1
CDR3 protein: CASSRVLGTEAFF
CDR3 DNA: TGTGCCAGCTCGAGGGTTTTGGGCACTGAAGCTTTCTTT

D gene: .
V gene: TRBV7-2
clone size: .
J gene: TRBJ2-5
CDR3 protein: CASSLASSQETQYF
CDR3 DNA: TGTGCCAGCAGCTTAGCTTCGAGTCAAGAGACCCAGTACTTC

D gene: .
V gene: TRBV19
clone size: .
J gene: TRBJ2-7
CDR3 protein: CASSIQLSHEQYF
CDR3 DNA: TGTGCCAGTAGTATCCAGCTTAGCCACGAGCAGTACTTC

D gene: .
V gene: TRBV5-1
clone size: .
J gene: TRBJ2-5
CDR3 protein: CASSLVGVMETQYF
CDR3 DNA: TGCGCCAGCAGCTTGGTTGGAGTGATGGAGACCCAGTACTTC

D gene: .
V gene: TRBV7-9
clone size: .
J gene: TRBJ2-7
CDR3 protein: CSSSFLEGAGEQYF
CDR3 DNA: TGTTCCAGCAGTTTTTTGGAGGGGGCAGGCGAGCAGTACTTC

D gene: TRBD1
V gene: TRBV7-9
clone size: .
J gene: TRBJ2-3
CDR3 protein: CASSQTGGTQYF
CDR3 DNA: TGTGCCAGCAGCCAGACAGGGGGGACGCAGTATTTT

D gene: TRBD1
V gene: TRBV5-1
clone size: .
J gene: TRBJ2-7
CDR3 protein: CASSLGDRSYEQYF
CDR3 DNA: TGCGCCAGCAGCTTGGGGGACAGGTCCTACGAGCAGTACTTC

D gene: TRBD2
V gene: TRBV27
clone size: .
J gene: TRBJ2-7
CDR3 protein: CASSFSAGAGYEQYF
CDR3 DNA: TGTGCCAGCAGTTTCTCAGCGGGAGCGGGCTACGAGCAGTACTTC

D gene: .
V gene: TRBV4-1
clone size: .
J gene: TRBJ2-1
CDR3 protein: CASSQDHGDSPLWFF
CDR3 DNA: TGCGCCAGCAGCCAAGATCACGGCGACAGTCCCTTATGGTTCTTC

D gene: .
V gene: TRBV6-6
clone size: .
J gene: TRBJ2-7
CDR3 protein: CASSYQGTYEQYF
CDR3 DNA: TGTGCCAGCAGTTACCAGGGTACCTACGAGCAGTACTTC

D gene: TRBD1
V gene: TRBV19
clone size: once
J gene: TRBJ1-2
CDR3 protein: CASSLPHWDRRDSYGYTF
CDR3 DNA: TGTGCCAGTAGCTTACCACATTGGGACCGCCGGGACAGTTATGGCTACACCTTC

D gene: .
V gene: TRBV7-2
clone size: .
J gene: TRBJ1-4
CDR3 protein: CASSLDPGGRLFF
CDR3 DNA: TGTGCCAGCAGCTTAGATCCGGGGGGTAGACTGTTTTTT

D gene: TRBD2
V gene: TRBV11-2
clone size: .
J gene: TRBJ2-3
CDR3 protein: CASRLAGADTQYF
CDR3 DNA: TGTGCCAGCAGGCTAGCGGGGGCAGATACGCAGTATTTT

D gene: TRBD2
V gene: TRBV7-2
clone size: once
J gene: TRBJ2-7
CDR3 protein: CASGSGGAYEQYF
CDR3 DNA: TGTGCCAGCGGCTCGGGGGGAGCCTACGAGCAGTACTTC

D gene: .
V gene: TRBV4-3
clone size: .
J gene: TRBJ2-2
CDR3 protein: CASSQVGGMNTGELFF
CDR3 DNA: TGCGCCAGCAGCCAAGTAGGCGGAATGAACACCGGGGAGCTGTTTTTT

D gene: .
V gene: TRBV30
clone size: .
J gene: TRBJ2-2
CDR3 protein: CAWSEGALDGELFF
CDR3 DNA: TGTGCCTGGAGTGAAGGGGCGCTGGACGGGGAGCTGTTTTTT

D gene: .
V gene: TRBV18
clone size: .
J gene: TRBJ2-2
CDR3 protein: CASSQLSANTGELFF
CDR3 DNA: TGTGCCAGCTCACAATTATCCGCGAACACCGGGGAGCTGTTTTTT

D gene: TRBD2
V gene: TRBV5-1
clone size: .
J gene: TRBJ2-7
CDR3 protein: CASSRGVSSYEQYF
CDR3 DNA: TGCGCCAGCAGCCGGGGGGTCAGCTCCTACGAGCAGTACTTC

D gene: TRBD2
V gene: TRBV5-6
clone size: .
J gene: TRBJ2-2
CDR3 protein: CASSPGTSGHYGELFF
CDR3 DNA: TGTGCCAGCAGTCCCGGGACTAGCGGGCACTACGGGGAGCTGTTTTTT

D gene: .
V gene: TRBV6-5
clone size: .
J gene: TRBJ1-5
CDR3 protein: CASVHDRKSQPQHF
CDR3 DNA: TGTGCCAGCGTCCACGACAGGAAATCTCAGCCCCAGCATTTT

D gene: TRBD1
V gene: TRBV28
clone size: .
J gene: TRBJ2-7
CDR3 protein: CASSLRTGPSGEQYF
CDR3 DNA: TGTGCCAGCAGTTTAAGGACAGGGCCCTCGGGCGAGCAGTACTTC

D gene: .
V gene: TRBV7-7
clone size: .
J gene: TRBJ2-2
CDR3 protein: CASSVTVNTGELFF
CDR3 DNA: TGTGCCAGCAGCGTGACAGTTAACACCGGGGAGCTGTTTTTT

D gene: TRBD2
V gene: TRBV7-9
clone size: .
J gene: TRBJ2-3
CDR3 protein: CANRAGVNTDTQYF
CDR3 DNA: TGTGCCAACCGAGCGGGAGTCAACACAGATACGCAGTATTTT

D gene: TRBD1
V gene: TRBV5-6
clone size: .
J gene: TRBJ1-2
CDR3 protein: CASSPWDRDYGYTF
CDR3 DNA: TGTGCCAGCAGCCCCTGGGACAGAGACTATGGCTACACCTTC

D gene: TRBD2
V gene: TRBV7-2
clone size: .
J gene: TRBJ2-5
CDR3 protein: CASSLASGGAFETQYF
CDR3 DNA: TGTGCCAGCAGCTTAGCCAGCGGGGGGGCCTTCGAGACCCAGTACTTC

D gene: TRBD1
V gene: TRBV5-1
clone size: .
J gene: TRBJ1-2
CDR3 protein: CASSFGTGGLEGYTF
CDR3 DNA: TGCGCCAGCAGCTTCGGGACAGGGGGCCTAGAAGGCTACACCTTC

D gene: TRBD2
V gene: TRBV9
clone size: .
J gene: TRBJ2-1
CDR3 protein: CASSVRGSGGAYNEQFF
CDR3 DNA: TGTGCCAGCAGCGTACGGGGAAGCGGGGGGGCCTACAATGAGCAGTTCTTC

D gene: TRBD1
V gene: TRBV18
clone size: .
J gene: TRBJ1-4
CDR3 protein: CASSWTGDEKLFF
CDR3 DNA: TGTGCCAGCTCGTGGACAGGGGATGAAAAACTGTTTTTT

D gene: .
V gene: TRBV18
clone size: .
J gene: TRBJ1-1
CDR3 protein: CASKQAENTEAFF
CDR3 DNA: TGTGCCAGCAAACAGGCGGAGAACACTGAAGCTTTCTTT

D gene: TRBD2
V gene: TRBV9
clone size: .
J gene: TRBJ2-7
CDR3 protein: CASSVGGGVGDEQYF
CDR3 DNA: TGTGCCAGCAGCGTAGGGGGGGGAGTAGGAGACGAGCAGTACTTC

D gene: .
V gene: TRBV9
clone size: .
J gene: TRBJ2-2
CDR3 protein: CASSPQHRRTGELFF
CDR3 DNA: TGTGCCAGCAGCCCACAGCATAGGCGAACCGGGGAGCTGTTTTTT

D gene: TRBD2
V gene: TRBV4-2
clone size: few
J gene: TRBJ2-1
CDR3 protein: CASSVAGTSGYNEQFF
CDR3 DNA: TGTGCCAGCAGCGTAGCCGGGACTAGCGGCTACAATGAGCAGTTCTTC

D gene: .
V gene: TRBV12-5
clone size: .
J gene: TRBJ2-3
CDR3 protein: CASGWGGTDTQYF
CDR3 DNA: TGTGCTAGTGGTTGGGGCGGCACAGATACGCAGTATTTT

D gene: .
V gene: TRBV7-9
clone size: few
J gene: TRBJ2-6
CDR3 protein: CASSSRDFGGANVLTF
CDR3 DNA: TGTGCCAGCAGCTCCCGGGACTTTGGTGGGGCCAACGTCCTGACTTTC

D gene: .
V gene: TRBV18
clone size: few
J gene: TRBJ2-7
CDR3 protein: CASSPRRDYEQYF
CDR3 DNA: TGTGCCAGCTCACCACGGAGGGACTACGAGCAGTACTTC

D gene: .
V gene: TRBV28
clone size: .
J gene: TRBJ2-5
CDR3 protein: CASSSISLDNRLQETQYF
CDR3 DNA: TGTGCCAGCAGTTCAATCAGCTTGGACAACCGTCTACAAGAGACCCAGTACTTC

D gene: .
V gene: TRBV28
clone size: .
J gene: TRBJ1-3
CDR3 protein: CASSLQGSGNTIYF
CDR3 DNA: TGTGCCAGCAGTTTACAGGGTTCTGGAAACACCATATATTTT

D gene: .
V gene: TRBV6-1
clone size: .
J gene: TRBJ2-3
CDR3 protein: CASSETLLCTQYF
CDR3 DNA: TGTGCCAGCAGTGAAACGTTACTGTGTACGCAGTATTTT

D gene: TRBD1
V gene: TRBV28
clone size: .
J gene: TRBJ2-1
CDR3 protein: CASTRDRGDNEQFF
CDR3 DNA: TGTGCCAGCACACGGGACAGGGGAGACAATGAGCAGTTCTTC

D gene: .
V gene: TRBV2
clone size: .
J gene: TRBJ2-1
CDR3 protein: CASTGVDEQFF
CDR3 DNA: TGTGCCAGCACCGGAGTCGATGAGCAGTTCTTC

D gene: .
V gene: TRBV5-4
clone size: .
J gene: TRBJ2-6
CDR3 protein: CASSLSASGANVLTF
CDR3 DNA: TGTGCCAGCAGCCTCAGTGCCTCTGGGGCCAACGTCCTGACTTTC

D gene: TRBD1
V gene: TRBV6-1
clone size: .
J gene: TRBJ1-1
CDR3 protein: CASSDRASTEAFF
CDR3 DNA: TGTGCCAGCAGCGACAGGGCGAGCACTGAAGCTTTCTTT

D gene: TRBD1
V gene: TRBV6-8
clone size: few
J gene: TRBJ1-6
CDR3 protein: CASSPSGGRRSPLHF
CDR3 DNA: TGTGCCAGCAGTCCCTCAGGGGGCCGGCGATCACCCCTCCACTTT

D gene: TRBD1
V gene: TRBV7-9
clone size: .
J gene: TRBJ2-7
CDR3 protein: CASSPTGAYEQYF
CDR3 DNA: TGTGCCAGCAGCCCGACAGGGGCCTACGAGCAGTACTTC

D gene: TRBD1
V gene: TRBV5-1
clone size: .
J gene: TRBJ1-1
CDR3 protein: CASSPNRGGTEAFF
CDR3 DNA: TGCGCCAGCAGCCCAAACAGGGGAGGCACTGAAGCTTTCTTT

D gene: .
V gene: TRBV10-3
clone size: .
J gene: TRBJ1-2
CDR3 protein: CAISDPTEGNYGYTF
CDR3 DNA: TGTGCCATCAGTGACCCGACCGAGGGAAACTATGGCTACACCTTC

D gene: .
V gene: TRBV12-5
clone size: once
J gene: TRBJ1-4
CDR3 protein: CASGPELTATNEKLFF
CDR3 DNA: TGTGCTAGTGGTCCCGAATTGACTGCAACTAATGAAAAACTGTTTTTT

D gene: TRBD1
V gene: TRBV2
clone size: few
J gene: TRBJ1-6
CDR3 protein: CASSEALWDREGSPLHF
CDR3 DNA: TGTGCCAGCAGTGAAGCGCTGTGGGACAGGGAGGGATCACCCCTCCACTTT

D gene: .
V gene: TRBV14
clone size: .
J gene: TRBJ2-7
CDR3 protein: CASSQDGAGGYEQYF
CDR3 DNA: TGTGCCAGCAGCCAAGATGGGGCAGGAGGGTACGAGCAGTACTTC

D gene: TRBD1
V gene: TRBV27
clone size: .
J gene: TRBJ1-1
CDR3 protein: CASSSAGTENTEAFF
CDR3 DNA: TGTGCCAGCAGTTCCGCCGGGACAGAGAACACTGAAGCTTTCTTT

D gene: .
V gene: TRBV21-1
clone size: .
J gene: TRBJ1-2
CDR3 protein: CASSKKRAKRDSGYGYTF
CDR3 DNA: TGTGCCAGCAGCAAAAAGAGAGCTAAAAGGGACAGCGGCTATGGCTACACCTTC

D gene: TRBD1
V gene: TRBV2
clone size: .
J gene: TRBJ1-2
CDR3 protein: CASSEGQGFGGYTF
CDR3 DNA: TGTGCCAGCAGTGAAGGACAGGGGTTCGGGGGCTACACCTTC